Listed here are 29 T cell receptor beta chains from one sample, sequenced in a study of cytomegalovirus exposure and HLA in healthy donors. Vbeta (60) and Jbeta (13) primers were used in the PCR. Here immunoSEQ multiplex PCR was the method, and the copy in TCRdb shows in-frame clones only, minus some. The data show hundreds of thousands of clones, with around four fifths seen just once and roughly 2.6% held by the top ten. Sequencing used PBMCs. All receptors come from a woman in her sixties in good health and CMV-seropositive.

This sequence joins TRBV28 and TRBJ2-2; D might be TRBD1 (5 bases). Germline lookup yields CDR1 MDHEN and CDR2 SYDVKM. V dropped 6 bases and J dropped 6 bases, with 20 bases sitting between them. The CDR3 is 16 residues long. The CDR3 DNA follows: TGTGCCAGCAGCACCCAGACGACAGCTCGAGCCGGGGAGCTGTTTTTT. It is translated as CASSTQTTARAGELFF.

This rearrangement joins TRBV30 to TRBJ2-3; 10 nucleotides match TRBD2. Germline CDR1 is GTSNPN and CDR2 is SVGIG (reference sequence). This CDR3 has 15 amino acids. After removal of 1 base from V and 8 bases from J, the junction contained 9 bases not matched to a gene. This CDR3 is CAWSDVAGGWSTQYF. DNA of the CDR3: TGTGCCTGGAGTGATGTAGCGGGGGGTTGGAGTACGCAGTATTTT.

The chain recombines TRBV10-2 with TRBJ2-2; 10 bases map to TRBD2. The CDR3 consists of 15 residues. Per germline, CDR1 WSHSY and CDR2 SAAADI. J lost 2 bases, V lost 6 bases, and 3 bases had no gene match. In DNA, the CDR3 is TGCGCCAGCAGCTCTAGCGGGGGTAACACCGGGGAGCTGTTTTTT. Protein product: CASSSSGGNTGELFF.

This chain links TRBV5-1 with TRBJ2-7; D is perhaps TRBD1 (6 bases). Trimming stripped 0 bases from V and 3 bases from J, with 13 bases between. This CDR3 is 15 amino acids long. Germline V CDR1 and CDR2: SGHRS, YFSETQ. The CDR3 loop reads CASSLGQEPLYEQYF. The CDR3 DNA reads TGCGCCAGCAGCTTGGGACAGGAGCCCCTCTACGAGCAGTACTTC.

The J gene is TRBJ1-6, the V gene TRBV6-5; D unresolved. Trimming took 0 bases from V and 11 from J, leaving 11 bases between them. Looked up from germline, CDR1 is MNHEY and CDR2 is SVGAGI. The length of the CDR3 is 14 residues. The chain's CDR3 is CASSYSNNPAPLHF. The DNA of the CDR3 is TGTGCCAGCAGTTACTCGAATAACCCGGCACCCCTCCACTTT.

The genes are TRBV7-2 and TRBJ2-7, with 8 bases lining up with TRBD1. Trimming removed 3 bases from V and 3 bases from J; junction bases left unmatched: 4. This CDR3 contains 14 residues. CDR1 is SGHTA and CDR2 is FQGNSA in the germline V gene. The DNA of the CDR3 is TGTGCCAGCAGCTTCGACAGGGGCCTCTACGAGCAGTACTTC. This codes for CASSFDRGLYEQYF.

This chain joins TRBV5-4 and TRBJ1-6; no definite D call. CDR1 and CDR2 from the germline V gene are SGHNT and YYREEE (reference sequence). Trimming took off 3 bases at V and 4 bases at J, with 11 bases between the two ends. The CDR3 consists of 15 residues. Here the CDR3 reads CASSSGREYNSPLHF. CDR3 DNA: TGTGCCAGCAGCTCCGGACGGGAATATAATTCACCCCTCCACTTT.

The CDR3 reads CASSLFRVRGTEAFF. The CDR3 bases are TGTGCCAGCAGTTTATTCCGTGTCAGGGGCACTGAAGCTTTCTTT. The chain uses TRBV27 and TRBJ1-1; D is possibly TRBD1 (6 bases). Germline-derived CDR1 and CDR2 are MNHEY and SMNVEV (reference sequence). V shed 1 base and J shed 4 bases, with 13 bases lying between them. The CDR3 runs to 15 residues.

The chain employs TRBV30 and TRBJ2-7, with 12 bases matching TRBD2. V trimming: 1 base; J trimming: 6 bases; junction bases outside the gene matches: 4. Germline lookup yields CDR1 GTSNPN and CDR2 SVGIG (reference sequence). The CDR3 has 14 residues. The CDR3 nucleotides read TGTGCCTGGAGTGATACTAGCGGGGGGTTCGAGCAGTACTTC. Protein sequence: CAWSDTSGGFEQYF.

This chain joins TRBV6-5 and TRBJ2-2; no definite D call. Germline lookup yields CDR1 MNHEY and CDR2 SVGAGI. The V gene lost 6 bases and the J gene lost 1 base, with 6 bases spanning the gap. This CDR3 comprises 13 residues. This CDR3 is CASRHQNTGELFF. CDR3 coding DNA: TGTGCCAGCAGACATCAGAACACCGGGGAGCTGTTTTTT.

Here the CDR3 reads CASSPGQGLFEQYF. The CDR3 nucleotides read TGTGCCAGCTCACCAGGCCAGGGGCTCTTTGAGCAGTACTTC. The rearrangement joins TRBV18 to TRBJ2-7; tentatively, D is TRBD1 (6 bases). From germline, CDR1 is KGHSH and CDR2 LQKENI. Trimming stripped 2 bases from V and 7 bases from J, with 15 bases between. This CDR3 has 14 residues.

The chain is built from TRBV6-1 and TRBJ1-5; 7 bases fit TRBD1. After removal of 4 bases from V and 3 bases from J, the junction contained 9 bases not matched to a gene. The CDR3 has 16 residues. Germline CDR1 MNHNS, CDR2 SASEGT. The CDR3 protein is CASSGTLQGINQPQHF. The CDR3 nucleotides are TGTGCCAGCAGTGGGACGTTACAGGGGATCAATCAGCCCCAGCATTTT.

V and J are TRBV5-1 and TRBJ1-2; D is possibly TRBD1 (6 bases). Germline CDR1 SGHRS, CDR2 YFSETQ. The CDR3 length is 14 residues. V was cut by 0 bases and J by 6 bases, with 12 bases left in between. CDR3 amino acids: CASSLAHRENGYTF. The CDR3 bases are TGCGCCAGCAGCTTGGCCCACAGGGAAAATGGCTACACCTTC.

This clone was seen a few times. The V gene is TRBV2, the J gene TRBJ1-6, with 7 bases identical to TRBD1. The CDR3 spans 16 residues. V shed 5 bases and J 7 bases; nucleotides not matched to a gene: 11. CDR1 and CDR2 (germline): SNHLY, FYNNEI. The CDR3 nucleotides are TGTGCCAGCAGTCGAAGCGCCGGGACAGAAAATTCACCCCTCCACTTT. Protein: CASSRSAGTENSPLHF.

This rearrangement joins TRBV5-1 to TRBJ1-4; 8 bases align to TRBD1. Germline V gene sequence: CDR1 SGHRS, CDR2 YFSETQ. The CDR3 sequence is 16 residues long. The J segment lost 7 bases and the V segment lost 0 bases, leaving 8 bases of the junction unmatched. CDR3 residues: CASSLGTGRFVEKLFF. CDR3 bases: TGCGCCAGCAGCTTGGGGACAGGGCGCTTTGTTGAAAAACTGTTTTTT.

The CDR3 reads CASSPGQGASSNYGYTF. The CDR3 DNA reads as TGTGCCAGCAGCCCGGGACAGGGGGCGTCCTCAAACTATGGCTACACCTTC. The chain couples TRBV11-1 to TRBJ1-2; TRBD1 matches 12 bases. Per the germline V gene, CDR1 is SGHAT and CDR2 is FQDESV (reference sequence). The CDR3 extends over 17 amino acids. Losses at the gene ends were 5 bases for V and 2 bases for J; bases not matched to a gene: 9.

The chain joins TRBV6-1 to TRBJ2-7; 7 positions match TRBD1. The CDR3 totals 15 residues. The junction had 12 bases not matched to a gene; V was cut back by 8 bases and J by 2 bases. CDR1 and CDR2 from the germline V gene are MNHNS and SASEGT. CDR3 sequence (DNA): TGTGCCAGCTCCCGGACGTTACAGGGGACCTACGAGCAGTACTTC. It encodes CASSRTLQGTYEQYF.

The chain has TRBV5-4 and TRBJ2-2; 10 bases match TRBD1. The V gene's germline CDR1 is SGHNT and CDR2 YYREEE (reference sequence). The CDR3 loop spans 15 amino acids. The V segment lost 0 bases and the J segment 6 bases; nucleotides outside the gene matches: 2. CDR3 region: CASSLAGTGAGELFF. The CDR3 nucleotides are TGTGCCAGCAGCTTGGCTGGGACAGGGGCCGGGGAGCTGTTTTTT.

The CDR3 region has the DNA TGTGCCAGCAGCTTAGAGGGGGCTAGGGGCTACACCTTC. It is translated as CASSLEGARGYTF. The chain joins TRBV7-2 to TRBJ1-2; 7 nucleotides line up with TRBD1. The ends lost 1 base at V and 8 bases at J; junction bases unmatched: 4. Germline CDR1 is SGHTA and CDR2 is FQGNSA. This CDR3 comprises 13 residues.

This chain uses TRBV28 with TRBJ2-7; TRBD2 is a possible D gene (6 bases). The germline V gene has CDR1 MDHEN and CDR2 SYDVKM. CDR3 length: 17 residues. V lost 5 bases and J lost 2, with 22 bases in between. CDR3 protein: CASSPSAQGRSTYEQYF. As DNA, the CDR3 is TGTGCCAGCAGTCCTAGCGCTCAAGGACGGTCGACCTACGAGCAGTACTTC.

As regards this clone: Other DNA sequences from this sample encode an identical CDR3 as well. This chain connects TRBV18 to TRBJ2-7, with unresolved D. Germline CDR1 is KGHSH and CDR2 is LQKENI. V gave up 3 bases and J gave up 5 bases, with 11 bases separating them. The length of the CDR3 is 13 residues. In DNA, the CDR3 is TGTGCCAGCTCACCCGCCGTGATAGACGAGCAGTACTTC. Translating gives CASSPAVIDEQYF. Together with reference TRBV18 and TRBJ2-7, the CDR3 gives the full variable domain: NAGVMQNPRHLVRRRGQEARLRCSPMKGHSHVYWYRQLPEEGLKFMVYLQKENIIDESGMPKERFSAEFPKEGPSILRIQQVVRGDSAAYFCASSPAVIDEQYFGPGTRLTVT.

The chain uses TRBV15 and TRBJ1-1; 7 positions match TRBD1. The V gene's germline CDR1 is LNHNV and CDR2 YYDKDF (reference sequence). Trimming removed 5 bases from V and 4 bases from J; junction bases left unmatched: 7. The CDR3 is 14 amino acids. This CDR3 is CATSQQGIGTEAFF. The CDR3 DNA reads TGTGCCACCAGCCAACAGGGGATCGGCACTGAAGCTTTCTTT.

The chain links TRBV7-2 to TRBJ1-2; D is possibly TRBD1 (5 bases). This CDR3 is built from 16 residues. CDR1 is SGHTA and CDR2 is FQGNSA in the germline V gene. The V gene lost 1 base and the J gene lost 4 bases, with 16 bases spanning the gap. The CDR3 DNA reads as TGTGCCAGCAGCTTAGACAGTCGCCAGGGCTTCTATGGCTACACCTTC. It yields the protein CASSLDSRQGFYGYTF.

The V and J genes are TRBV10-2 and TRBJ2-1, with TRBD2 matching over 7 bases. The V segment lost 4 bases and the J segment 2 bases; nucleotides outside the gene matches: 2. Per the germline V gene, CDR1 is WSHSY and CDR2 is SAAADI. The CDR3 is 14 amino acids. The CDR3 reads CASSASGAYNEQFF. The CDR3 nucleotides read TGCGCCAGCAGTGCTAGCGGAGCCTACAATGAGCAGTTCTTC.

This chain connects TRBV7-2 to TRBJ2-1, with 11 bases identical to TRBD1. The J segment lost 7 bases and the V segment lost 2 bases, leaving 4 bases of the junction unmatched. Germline V gene sequence: CDR1 SGHTA, CDR2 FQGNSA. The CDR3 sequence is 15 residues long. The CDR3 region has the DNA TGTGCCAGCAGCTTAAACGGACAGGGGGCTAATGAGCAGTTCTTC. Its translation: CASSLNGQGANEQFF.

This chain links TRBV21-1 with TRBJ1-3; TRBD1 is taken as the D call from the table, unchecked against the DNA. TRBV21-1 is deemed a pseudogene. CDR3 length equals 18 residues. The CDR3 nucleotides are TGTGCCAGCAGCAAAGCGCATACAGTTGCCTCCTCTGGAAACACCATATATTTT. It encodes CASSKAHTVASSGNTIYF.

This chain uses TRBV4-3 with TRBJ2-3; 8 nucleotides match TRBD1. V dropped 1 base and J dropped 6; count of bases not matched to a gene: 9. Germline V CDR1 and CDR2: LGHNA, YSLEER. This CDR3 comprises 16 residues. CDR3 nucleotide sequence: TGCGCCAGCAGCCAAGGGCCGACAGGGGCGATGGATACGCAGTATTTT. The encoded protein is CASSQGPTGAMDTQYF.

Concerning this clone: The sample holds other DNA sequences that translate to the same CDR3. J is TRBJ1-1 and V is TRBV6-1, with 7 positions matching TRBD1. V shed 4 bases, J shed 5 bases, and the junction held 7 bases outside the gene matches. The CDR3 loop spans 14 amino acids. CDR1 is MNHNS, CDR2 SASEGT, per germline. The CDR3 reads CASSARQGRTEAFF. CDR3 sequence (DNA): TGTGCCAGCAGTGCCCGACAGGGTCGGACTGAAGCTTTCTTT.

This chain uses TRBV19 with TRBJ1-1; possible D gene TRBD1, 5 bases. This CDR3 has 14 residues. Trimming pared 2 bases from V and 2 bases from J, leaving 9 bases between. In germline, CDR1 is LNHDA, CDR2 SQIVND (reference sequence). CDR3 nucleotides: TGTGCCAGTAGTATAACAGGAGTAAACACTGAAGCTTTCTTT. This sequence encodes CASSITGVNTEAFF.